A single T cell receptor (beta chain) is shown here with its context. The data derive from a study of blood T cell repertoires in COVID-19. Across the whole study: Samples came from the United States, Italy and Spain, spanning acute and convalescent COVID-19. PBMCs, B-cell-depleted T cells, or T cells were the source of the cDNA or gDNA that made up the material.

Per the original data handling: Amplification of reference gene primers was used by the study to estimate nucleated cell counts. Data came from immunoSEQ multiplex PCR; TCRdb stores just in-frame clones and leaves some out. V and J calls and clone size follow that table, whereas D and trimming were derived from the DNA. This sample has about 250,000 clones, with around 83% found just once. V was pared by 1 base and J by 4 bases, with 12 bases between. The CDR3 extends over 15 amino acids. Looked up from germline, CDR1 is SGDLS and CDR2 is YYNGEE. Sequencing was carried out using peripheral blood. The chain has TRBV9 and TRBJ1-3; maybe TRBD1 (6 bases). This TCR came from a middle-aged woman who had recovered from COVID-19. The CDR3 protein is CASSVMGARGNTIYF. The CDR3, as DNA: TGTGCCAGCAGCGTAATGGGGGCGCGGGGAAACACCATATATTTT.